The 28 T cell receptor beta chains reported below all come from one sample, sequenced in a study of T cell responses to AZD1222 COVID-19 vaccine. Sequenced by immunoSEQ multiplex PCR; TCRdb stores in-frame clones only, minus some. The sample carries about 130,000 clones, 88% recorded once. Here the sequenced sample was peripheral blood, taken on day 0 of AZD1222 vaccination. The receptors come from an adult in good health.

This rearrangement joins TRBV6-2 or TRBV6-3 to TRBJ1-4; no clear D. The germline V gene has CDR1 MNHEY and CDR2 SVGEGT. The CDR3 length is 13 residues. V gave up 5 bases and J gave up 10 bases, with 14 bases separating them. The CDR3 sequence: CASSEDTVGKLFF. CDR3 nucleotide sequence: TGTGCCAGCAGTGAGGATACAGTGGGAAAACTGTTTTTT.

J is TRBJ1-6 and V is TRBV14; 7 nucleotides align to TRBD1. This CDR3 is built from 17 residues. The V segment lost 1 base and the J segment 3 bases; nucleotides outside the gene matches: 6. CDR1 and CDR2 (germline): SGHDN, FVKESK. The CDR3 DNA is TGTGCCAGCAGCCAAGGGACAGGCGCCGACTATAATTCACCCCTCCACTTT. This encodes CASSQGTGADYNSPLHF.

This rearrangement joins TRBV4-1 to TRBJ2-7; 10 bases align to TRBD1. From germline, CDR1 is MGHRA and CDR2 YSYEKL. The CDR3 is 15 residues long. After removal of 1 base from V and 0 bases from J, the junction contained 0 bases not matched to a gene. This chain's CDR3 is CASSQGQGASYEQYF. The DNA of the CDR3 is TGCGCCAGCAGCCAAGGACAGGGGGCCTCCTACGAGCAGTACTTC.

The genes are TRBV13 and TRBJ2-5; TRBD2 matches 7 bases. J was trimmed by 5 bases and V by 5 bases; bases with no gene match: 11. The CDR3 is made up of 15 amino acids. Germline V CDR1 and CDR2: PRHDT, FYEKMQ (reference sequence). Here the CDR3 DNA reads TGTGCCAGCAGCCCGTATGCGGGGGTGGGCGAGACCCAGTACTTC. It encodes CASSPYAGVGETQYF.

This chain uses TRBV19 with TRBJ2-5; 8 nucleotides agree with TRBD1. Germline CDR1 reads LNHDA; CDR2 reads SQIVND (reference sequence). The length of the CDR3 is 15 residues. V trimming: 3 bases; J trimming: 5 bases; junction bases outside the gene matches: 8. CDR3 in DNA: TGTGCCAGTAGTATTTTGCAGGGGGCGCGGGAGACCCAGTACTTC. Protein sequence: CASSILQGARETQYF. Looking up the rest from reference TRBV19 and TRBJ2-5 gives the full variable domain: DGGITQSPKYLFRKEGQNVTLSCEQNLNHDAMYWYRQDPGQGLRLIYYSQIVNDFQKGDIAEGYSVSREKKESFPLTVTSAQKNPTAFYLCASSILQGARETQYFGPGTRLLVL.

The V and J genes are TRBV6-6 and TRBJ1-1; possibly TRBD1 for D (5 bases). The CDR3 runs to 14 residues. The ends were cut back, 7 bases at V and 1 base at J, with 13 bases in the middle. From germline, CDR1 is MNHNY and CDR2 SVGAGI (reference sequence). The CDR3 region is CASTPSGANTEAFF. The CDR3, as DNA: TGTGCCAGCACTCCCTCCGGGGCGAACACTGAAGCTTTCTTT.

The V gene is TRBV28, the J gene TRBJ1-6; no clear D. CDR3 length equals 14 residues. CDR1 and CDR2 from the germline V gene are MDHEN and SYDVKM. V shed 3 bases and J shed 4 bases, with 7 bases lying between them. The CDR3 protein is CASSFGDYNSPLHF. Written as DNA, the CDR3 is TGTGCCAGCAGTTTCGGGGATTATAATTCACCCCTCCACTTT.

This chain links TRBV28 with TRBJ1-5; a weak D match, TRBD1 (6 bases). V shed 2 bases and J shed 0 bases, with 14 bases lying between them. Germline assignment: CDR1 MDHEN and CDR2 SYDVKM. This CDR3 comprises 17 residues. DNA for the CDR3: TGTGCCAGCAGTTTAAGGGGGATCCGCCTTAGCAATCAGCCCCAGCATTTT. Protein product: CASSLRGIRLSNQPQHF.

The chain's CDR3 is CASSLPGALTDTQYF. The CDR3, as DNA: TGTGCCAGCAGCTTACCGGGGGCCCTCACAGATACGCAGTATTTT. The J gene is TRBJ2-3, the V gene TRBV5-4, with D tentatively TRBD1 or TRBD2 (6 bases each). The germline V gene has CDR1 SGHNT and CDR2 YYREEE (reference sequence). The CDR3 covers 15 residues. The germline V and J ends were trimmed by 2 bases and 2 bases, with 12 bases remaining between them.

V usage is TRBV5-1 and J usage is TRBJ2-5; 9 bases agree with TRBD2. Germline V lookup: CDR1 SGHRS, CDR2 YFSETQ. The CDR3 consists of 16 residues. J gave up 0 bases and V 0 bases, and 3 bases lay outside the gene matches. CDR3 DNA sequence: TGCGCCAGCAGCTTGGGCCCTAGCGGGAACCAAGAGACCCAGTACTTC. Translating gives CASSLGPSGNQETQYF.

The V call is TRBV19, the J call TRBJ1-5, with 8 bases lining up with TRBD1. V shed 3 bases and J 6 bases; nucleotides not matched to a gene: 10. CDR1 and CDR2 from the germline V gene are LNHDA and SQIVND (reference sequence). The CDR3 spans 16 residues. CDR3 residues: CASSIPGTGRVQPQHF. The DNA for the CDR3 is TGTGCCAGTAGTATCCCCGGGACAGGACGGGTTCAGCCCCAGCATTTT. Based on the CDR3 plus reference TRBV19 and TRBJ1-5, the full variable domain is DGGITQSPKYLFRKEGQNVTLSCEQNLNHDAMYWYRQDPGQGLRLIYYSQIVNDFQKGDIAEGYSVSREKKESFPLTVTSAQKNPTAFYLCASSIPGTGRVQPQHFGDGTRLSIL.

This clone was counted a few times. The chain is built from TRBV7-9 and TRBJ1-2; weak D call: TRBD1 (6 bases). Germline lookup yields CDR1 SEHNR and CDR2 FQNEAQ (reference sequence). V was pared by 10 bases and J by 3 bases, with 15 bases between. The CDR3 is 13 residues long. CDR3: CAIQGSGDYGYTF. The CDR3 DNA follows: TGTGCCATACAGGGCTCCGGTGACTATGGCTACACCTTC.

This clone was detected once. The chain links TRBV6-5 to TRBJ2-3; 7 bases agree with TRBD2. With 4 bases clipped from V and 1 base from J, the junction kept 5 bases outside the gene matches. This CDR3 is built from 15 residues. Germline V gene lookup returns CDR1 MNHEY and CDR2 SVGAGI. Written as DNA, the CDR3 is TGTGCCAGCAGTTCCCCCCGGGGGGGCACAGATACGCAGTATTTT. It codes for CASSSPRGGTDTQYF.

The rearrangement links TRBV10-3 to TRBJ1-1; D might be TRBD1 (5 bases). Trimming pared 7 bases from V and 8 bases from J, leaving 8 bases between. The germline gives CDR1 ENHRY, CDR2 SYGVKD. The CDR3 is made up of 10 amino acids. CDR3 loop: CAINGGEAFF. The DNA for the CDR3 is TGTGCCATCAACGGGGGGGAAGCTTTCTTT.

The CDR3 reads CASSPPWREGGTQYF. In DNA, the CDR3 is TGTGCCAGCAGTCCCCCCTGGCGGGAGGGCGGTACGCAGTATTTT. This chain uses TRBV28 with TRBJ2-3; 9 nucleotides align to TRBD2. Trimming cost V 5 bases and J 8 bases; bases outside gene matches: 11. This CDR3 contains 15 residues. The germline V gene has CDR1 MDHEN and CDR2 SYDVKM.

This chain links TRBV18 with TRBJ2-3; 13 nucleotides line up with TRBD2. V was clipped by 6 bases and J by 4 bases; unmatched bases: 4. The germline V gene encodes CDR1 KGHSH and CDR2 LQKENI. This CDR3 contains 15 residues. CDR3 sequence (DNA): TGTGCCAGCTCGTCGACTAGCGGGGGGTCAGATACGCAGTATTTT. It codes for CASSSTSGGSDTQYF.

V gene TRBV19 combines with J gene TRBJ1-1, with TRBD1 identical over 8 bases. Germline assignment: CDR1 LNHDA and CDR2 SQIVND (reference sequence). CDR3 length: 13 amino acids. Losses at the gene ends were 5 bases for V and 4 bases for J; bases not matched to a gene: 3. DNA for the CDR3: TGTGCCAGTAGTCCGACAGGGGTCACTGAAGCTTTCTTT. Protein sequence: CASSPTGVTEAFF.

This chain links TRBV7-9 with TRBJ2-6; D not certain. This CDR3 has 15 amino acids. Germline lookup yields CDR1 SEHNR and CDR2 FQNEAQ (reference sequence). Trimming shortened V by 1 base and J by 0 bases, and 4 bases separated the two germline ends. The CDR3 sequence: CASSLVLSGANVLTF. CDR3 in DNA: TGTGCCAGCAGCTTAGTACTCTCTGGGGCCAACGTCCTGACTTTC. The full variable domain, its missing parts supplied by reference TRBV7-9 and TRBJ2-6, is DTGVSQNPRHKITKRGQNVTFRCDPISEHNRLYWYRQTLGQGPEFLTYFQNEAQLEKSRLLSDRFSAERPKGSFSTLEIQRTEQGDSAMYLCASSLVLSGANVLTFGAGSRLTVL.

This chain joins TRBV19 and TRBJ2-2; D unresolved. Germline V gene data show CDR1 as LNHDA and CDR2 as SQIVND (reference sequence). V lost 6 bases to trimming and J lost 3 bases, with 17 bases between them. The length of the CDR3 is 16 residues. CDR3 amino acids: CASSIQRRADTGELFF. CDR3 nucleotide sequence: TGTGCCAGTAGCATACAACGACGGGCTGACACCGGGGAGCTGTTTTTT.

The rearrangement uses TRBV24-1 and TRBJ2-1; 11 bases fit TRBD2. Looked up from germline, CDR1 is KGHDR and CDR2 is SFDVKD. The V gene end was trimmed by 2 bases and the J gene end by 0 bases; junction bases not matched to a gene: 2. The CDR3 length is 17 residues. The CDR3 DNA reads TGTGCCACCAGTGATTCACTAGCGGGGGTCTCCTACAATGAGCAGTTCTTC. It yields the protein CATSDSLAGVSYNEQFF.

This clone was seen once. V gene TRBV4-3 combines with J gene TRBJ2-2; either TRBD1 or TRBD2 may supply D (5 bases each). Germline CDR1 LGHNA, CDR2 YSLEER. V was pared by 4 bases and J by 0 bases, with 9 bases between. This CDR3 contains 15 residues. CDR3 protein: CASSPGTSNTGELFF. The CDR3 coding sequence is TGCGCCAGCAGCCCTGGGACGTCGAACACCGGGGAGCTGTTTTTT.

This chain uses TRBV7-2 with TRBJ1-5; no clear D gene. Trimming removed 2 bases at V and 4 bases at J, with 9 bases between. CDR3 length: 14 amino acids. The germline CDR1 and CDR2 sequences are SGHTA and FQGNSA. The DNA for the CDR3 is TGTGCCAGCAGCTTATGGTGGGGAAATCAGCCCCAGCATTTT. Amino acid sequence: CASSLWWGNQPQHF.

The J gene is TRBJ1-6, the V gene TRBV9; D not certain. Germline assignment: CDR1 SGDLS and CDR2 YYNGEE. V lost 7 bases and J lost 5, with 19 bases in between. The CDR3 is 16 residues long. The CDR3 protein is CASSQSAGQDNSPLHF. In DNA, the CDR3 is TGTGCCAGCTCTCAATCCGCTGGGCAGGATAATTCACCCCTCCACTTT. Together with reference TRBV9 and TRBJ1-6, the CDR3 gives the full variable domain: DSGVTQTPKHLITATGQRVTLRCSPRSGDLSVYWYQQSLDQGLQFLIQYYNGEERAKGNILERFSAQQFPDLHSELNLSSLELGDSALYFCASSQSAGQDNSPLHFGNGTRLTVT.

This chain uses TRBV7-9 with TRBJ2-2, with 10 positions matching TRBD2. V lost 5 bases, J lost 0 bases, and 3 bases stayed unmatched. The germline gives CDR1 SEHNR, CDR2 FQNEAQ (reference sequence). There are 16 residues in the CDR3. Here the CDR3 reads CASSLSGGPNTGELFF. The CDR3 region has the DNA TGTGCCAGCAGCCTTAGCGGGGGGCCGAACACCGGGGAGCTGTTTTTT.

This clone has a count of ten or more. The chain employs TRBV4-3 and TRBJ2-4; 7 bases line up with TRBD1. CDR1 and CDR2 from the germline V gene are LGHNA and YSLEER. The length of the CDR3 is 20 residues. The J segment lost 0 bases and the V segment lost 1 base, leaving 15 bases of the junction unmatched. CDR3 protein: CASSQAFGTALSEAKNIQYF. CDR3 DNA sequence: TGCGCCAGCAGCCAAGCGTTCGGGACAGCCCTTAGTGAAGCCAAAAACATTCAGTACTTC.

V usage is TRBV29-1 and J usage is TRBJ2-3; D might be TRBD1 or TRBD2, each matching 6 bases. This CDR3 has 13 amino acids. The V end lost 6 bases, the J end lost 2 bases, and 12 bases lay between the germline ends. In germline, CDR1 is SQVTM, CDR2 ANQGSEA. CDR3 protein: CSVGGPYTDTQYF. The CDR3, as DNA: TGCAGCGTGGGGGGCCCATACACAGATACGCAGTATTTT.

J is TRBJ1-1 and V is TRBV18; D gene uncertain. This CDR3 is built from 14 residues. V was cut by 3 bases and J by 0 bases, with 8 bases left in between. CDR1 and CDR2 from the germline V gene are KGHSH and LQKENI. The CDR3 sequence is CASSPLTVNTEAFF. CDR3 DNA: TGTGCCAGCTCACCGCTTACGGTGAACACTGAAGCTTTCTTT. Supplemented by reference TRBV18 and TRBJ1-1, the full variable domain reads NAGVMQNPRHLVRRRGQEARLRCSPMKGHSHVYWYRQLPEEGLKFMVYLQKENIIDESGMPKERFSAEFPKEGPSILRIQQVVRGDSAAYFCASSPLTVNTEAFFGQGTRLTVV.

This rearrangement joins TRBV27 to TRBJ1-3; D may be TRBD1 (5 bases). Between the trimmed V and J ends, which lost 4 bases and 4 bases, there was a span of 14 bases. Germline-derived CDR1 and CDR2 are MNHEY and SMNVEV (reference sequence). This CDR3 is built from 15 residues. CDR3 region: CASSSRRGDGNTIYF. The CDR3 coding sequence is TGTGCCAGCAGTTCCCGGCGGGGGGACGGAAACACCATATATTTT.